Each of the 16 T cell receptor beta chains below was sequenced from the same sample in a study of naive and memory T cell subsets. Two oligonucleotides, mixed equimolar, formed the beta constant-region primer covering TRBC1 and TRBC2. Each CDR3 protein gets one entry after TCRdb re-called the UMI-ligation and nested PCR reads with MiXCR. The table includes 130,000 to 150,000 distinct CDR3 sequences, over 15% detected once. The source material was naive CD4+ T cells from blood. These receptor sequences come from a human donor in good health.

This clonotype showed up just a few times. V gene TRBV28 combines with J gene TRBJ2-7; unclear D gene. Germline lookup yields CDR1 MDHEN and CDR2 SYDVKM. The CDR3 consists of 15 residues. The V end lost 7 bases, the J end lost 5 bases, and 21 bases lay between the germline ends. CDR3 residues: CASIDMTSDRHEQYF. CDR3 nucleotides: TGTGCCAGCATTGATATGACGTCGGACCGACACGAGCAGTACTTC.

CDR3 nucleotides: TGTGCCAGCAGCTTATATTTCGGGGAGCTGTTTTTT. It translates to CASSLYFGELFF. The chain has TRBV7-2 and TRBJ2-2; D not certain. Germline-derived CDR1 and CDR2 are SGHTA and FQGNSA. Deletions cut 2 bases from V and 7 bases from J, with 5 bases between. This CDR3 has 12 amino acids.

This chain connects TRBV20-1 to TRBJ2-3; TRBD2 agrees at 12 bases. The CDR3 runs 15 residues. Trimming took 2 bases from V and 4 from J; bases not matched to a gene: 4. Per germline, CDR1 DFQATT and CDR2 SNEGSKA (reference sequence). CDR3 DNA sequence: TGCAGTGCTAGACTTACTAGCGGGAGGCCAGATACGCAGTATTTT. Translating gives CSARLTSGRPDTQYF.

This clonotype was detected a few times. V usage is TRBV28 and J usage is TRBJ2-4; D remains unclear. The CDR3 consists of 18 residues. Germline CDR1 and CDR2: MDHEN and SYDVKM. The germline V and J ends were trimmed by 5 bases and 3 bases, with 23 bases remaining between them. The CDR3 loop reads CASSPLGAPLGSKNIQYF. CDR3 in DNA: TGTGCCAGCAGTCCGCTAGGAGCCCCGCTAGGAAGCAAAAACATTCAGTACTTC.

The gene calls are TRBV5-1 and TRBJ1-5, with D unresolved. Per the germline V gene, CDR1 is SGHRS and CDR2 is YFSETQ. V was shortened by 0 bases and J by 10 bases, with 14 bases between the two germline ends. This CDR3 has 14 residues. The CDR3 coding sequence is TGCGCCAGCAGCTTGGCCGGGGTAGGCCCTCCCCAGCATTTT. Its protein product is CASSLAGVGPPQHF.

This chain links TRBV6-5 with TRBJ2-5; D gene uncertain. The length of the CDR3 is 15 residues. The ends were cut back, 2 bases at V and 5 bases at J, with 15 bases in the middle. Germline V gene lookup returns CDR1 MNHEY and CDR2 SVGAGI. The CDR3 spells CASSYGSPNGETQYF. CDR3 coding DNA: TGTGCCAGCAGTTACGGCAGCCCAAATGGGGAGACCCAGTACTTC.

This chain connects TRBV7-8 to TRBJ1-5, with D possibly TRBD1 on 6 matching bases. CDR3 length: 15 amino acids. V lost 6 bases, J lost 0 bases, and 12 bases lay in between. Germline V gene lookup returns CDR1 SGHVS and CDR2 FQNEAQ. As DNA, the CDR3 is TGTGCCAGCAGACAGGGTCGGGGTAGCAATCAGCCCCAGCATTTT. Its protein is CASRQGRGSNQPQHF. Looking up the rest from reference TRBV7-8 and TRBJ1-5 gives the full variable domain: GAGVSQSPRYKVAKRGQDVALRCDPISGHVSLFWYQQALGQGPEFLTYFQNEAQLDKSGLPSDRFFAERPEGSVSTLKIQRTQQEDSAVYLCASRQGRGSNQPQHFGDGTRLSIL.

Only a few counts were recorded for this clonotype. Here the CDR3 reads CSARDLGNVDYEQYF. Here the CDR3 DNA reads TGCAGTGCTAGAGATTTAGGGAACGTAGACTACGAGCAGTACTTC. This chain links TRBV20-1 with TRBJ2-7, with D hard to call. Germline CDR1 is DFQATT and CDR2 is SNEGSKA (reference sequence). V lost 0 bases and J lost 3, with 15 bases in between. The CDR3 is 15 amino acids.

As to this clonotype: This may be a read error, as it is one base from a much larger clone. This chain joins TRBV29-1 and TRBJ2-7, with D tentatively TRBD1 (6 bases). The V end lost 4 bases, the J end lost 3 bases, and 16 bases lay between the germline ends. This CDR3 spans 14 amino acids. CDR1 and CDR2 (germline): SQVTM, ANQGSEA. This chain's CDR3 is CSVVGGPSHYEQYF. CDR3 in DNA: TGCAGCGTTGTAGGGGGACCGTCCCACTACGAGCAGTACTTC.

V and J are TRBV7-9 and TRBJ2-1; 7 bases fit TRBD2. The CDR3 extends over 17 amino acids. Germline trimming cut 1 base from V and 0 bases from J; bases unmatched to any gene: 6. Germline CDR1 and CDR2: SEHNR and FQNEAQ (reference sequence). CDR3 residues: CASSLGVRESSYNEQFF. CDR3 bases: TGTGCCAGCAGCTTAGGTGTGCGGGAGAGCTCCTACAATGAGCAGTTCTTC.

This chain connects TRBV5-6 to TRBJ2-5, with 8 bases that match TRBD2. Germline CDR1 is SGHDT and CDR2 is YYEEEE. The CDR3 is made up of 13 amino acids. Unmatched junction bases numbered 3, after V lost 4 bases and J lost 4 bases. For the CDR3, the DNA is TGTGCCAGCAGCCTTCGGGGGGGAGAGACCCAGTACTTC. Its translation: CASSLRGGETQYF.

The chain recombines TRBV20-1 with TRBJ2-6; 8 bases are shared with TRBD1. Germline CDR1 is DFQATT and CDR2 is SNEGSKA (reference sequence). This CDR3 comprises 19 residues. V lost 1 base, J lost 3 bases, and 14 bases stayed unmatched. The CDR3 DNA reads TGCAGTGCTAGAGCACCTCCGGGACAGGTTACCTTTGGGGCCAACGTCCTGACTTTC. Its protein is CSARAPPGQVTFGANVLTF.

The V and J genes are TRBV29-1 and TRBJ2-6; D is uncertain. The V gene's germline CDR1 is SQVTM and CDR2 ANQGSEA. Trimming took off 1 base at V and 3 bases at J, with 7 bases between the two ends. This CDR3 region has 14 residues. In DNA, the CDR3 is TGCAGCGTTGAAGGGGGTGGTGGGGCCAACGTCCTGACTTTC. This codes for CSVEGGGGANVLTF.

The rearrangement uses TRBV6-5 and TRBJ1-1; D is undetermined. Per the germline V gene, CDR1 is MNHEY and CDR2 is SVGAGI. The CDR3 extends over 18 amino acids. Trimming stripped 2 bases from V and 5 bases from J, with 24 bases between. DNA for the CDR3: TGTGCCAGCAGTTACGGAATCCGACAAAATCCCTTGAGGACTGAAGCTTTCTTT. It translates to CASSYGIRQNPLRTEAFF.

The count of this clonotype is one. J is TRBJ1-5 and V is TRBV12-5; D unclear. V was trimmed by 4 bases and J by 6 bases, leaving 10 bases between them. There are 13 residues in the CDR3. Germline CDR1 is LGHNT and CDR2 is FRNRAP. The CDR3 spells CASGSLRGQPQHF. The CDR3 DNA reads TGTGCTAGTGGTTCCCTCCGGGGTCAGCCCCAGCATTTT.

This clonotype was seen more than once but under ten times. The gene calls are TRBV12-3 or TRBV12-4 and TRBJ1-2; the match to TRBD1 covers 7 bases. The CDR3 covers 13 residues. Trimming removed 6 bases from V and 8 bases from J; junction bases left unmatched: 9. The CDR3 nucleotides read TGTGCCAGCAGCCAGACAGGGAGTGAAGGCTACACCTTC. This codes for CASSQTGSEGYTF.